This note documents a single T cell receptor (beta chain) sequence. This sample is part of a study of blood T cell repertoires in COVID-19. From germline, CDR1 is WSHSY and CDR2 SAAADI. This CDR3 region has 17 residues. Trimming removed 2 bases from V and 7 bases from J, with 18 bases in between. TCRdb's table, derived via immunoSEQ multiplex PCR, lists solely in-frame clones and lacks some. The sample lists fewer than 300,000 clones, around 88% occurring once. The V call is TRBV10-2, the J call TRBJ1-6; D is perhaps TRBD1 (6 bases). This clonotype originated in a woman aged 40 to 49 with acute COVID-19. Sample: PBMCs or T cells enriched from blood (not recorded which). The CDR3 bases are TGCGCCAGCAGTGAGGGCCTTTACGACAGGAAGAATTCACCCCTCCACTTT. It codes for CASSEGLYDRKNSPLHF.